Shown below are 20 T cell receptor beta chains from a single sample sequenced in a study of spatial heterogeneity in lung cancer (dated 2019 in TCRdb). The time point label corresponds to: blood at routine non-recurrence follow-up after resection. Whole RNA extracted from tumor and nontumor lung tissue, or from cryopreserved PBMC samples, was used for TCR sequencing without cell sorting. The library relied on 5' RACE. The sample was run on a NextSeq 500. The public reads were reanalyzed by TCRdb: fastp trimming at Q25, MiXCR alignment, in-frame beta chains only. Every distinct CDR3 protein forms one entry, paired with its most common genes and DNA. Within this sample are around 110,000 distinct CDR3 sequences, with more than 9% of them counted one time only. The ten largest account for 16% of the sample. This material consisted of PBMCs, taken at follow-up. The receptors were gathered from a male donor with early-stage non-small cell lung cancer.

The table lists this clonotype with many counts. This rearrangement joins TRBV5-1 to TRBJ2-3; D is perhaps TRBD1 (5 bases). The CDR3 is 16 residues long. Trimming shortened V by 4 bases and J by 0 bases, and 15 bases separated the two germline ends. Per germline, CDR1 SGHRS and CDR2 YFSETQ. The CDR3 protein is CASSLLVGASTDTQYF. CDR3 sequence (DNA): TGCGCCAGCAGCCTTCTCGTAGGGGCTAGCACAGATACGCAGTATTTT.

This clonotype has only a few counts. In DNA, the CDR3 is TGTGCCAGCAGCTTCGCGGCAGGGGAGGATGGCTACACCTTC. It specifies CASSFAAGEDGYTF. The chain links TRBV7-9 to TRBJ1-2; D perhaps matches TRBD1 (6 bases). This CDR3 spans 14 amino acids. CDR1 and CDR2 from the germline V gene are SEHNR and FQNEAQ (reference sequence). Trimming stripped 3 bases from V and 6 bases from J, with 14 bases between.

This clonotype was counted at least ten times. The chain links TRBV12-3 or TRBV12-4 to TRBJ2-2, with D possibly being TRBD2 (6 bases). This CDR3 is 13 amino acids long. V lost 6 bases and J 6 bases, leaving 11 bases between the germline ends. The chain's CDR3 is CASRFAGSGELFF. Written as DNA, the CDR3 is TGTGCCAGCAGGTTCGCGGGGTCCGGGGAGCTGTTTTTT.

The chain couples TRBV6-5 to TRBJ2-3; 7 nucleotides align to TRBD1. The germline V gene has CDR1 MNHEY and CDR2 SVGAGI. The ends lost 6 bases at V and 4 bases at J; junction bases unmatched: 10. The CDR3 is made up of 15 amino acids. In DNA form, the CDR3 reads TGTGCCAGCAGGACAGGGCTAGCAGAGGCAGATACGCAGTATTTT. Amino acid sequence: CASRTGLAEADTQYF.

This clonotype was counted a few times. The chain uses TRBV28 and TRBJ2-3; the D gene is possibly TRBD1 (6 bases). Trimming cost V 5 bases and J 3 bases, with 15 bases left between them. This CDR3 spans 15 amino acids. The germline V gene has CDR1 MDHEN and CDR2 SYDVKM. The CDR3 here is CASSPQRGWTDTQYF. The CDR3 DNA reads TGTGCCAGCAGTCCCCAGAGGGGGTGGACAGATACGCAGTATTTT.

The gene calls are TRBV9 and TRBJ1-3; D might be TRBD1 (5 bases). CDR3 length: 17 residues. Between the trimmed V and J ends, which lost 4 bases and 0 bases, there was a span of 17 bases. The germline V gene encodes CDR1 SGDLS and CDR2 YYNGEE. As DNA, the CDR3 is TGTGCCAGCAGCCAACGCTCGGGGCAGACCTCTGGAAACACCATATATTTT. Translation gives CASSQRSGQTSGNTIYF. Full variable domain (outside the CDR3, taken from reference TRBV9 and TRBJ1-3): DSGVTQTPKHLITATGQRVTLRCSPRSGDLSVYWYQQSLDQGLQFLIQYYNGEERAKGNILERFSAQQFPDLHSELNLSSLELGDSALYFCASSQRSGQTSGNTIYFGEGSWLTVV.

The rearrangement uses TRBV10-2 and TRBJ1-3; no clear D. Germline lookup yields CDR1 WSHSY and CDR2 SAAADI. The germline V and J ends were trimmed by 2 bases and 4 bases, with 12 bases remaining between them. The CDR3 runs to 15 residues. CDR3 sequence: CASSENRRSGNTIYF. Here the CDR3 DNA reads TGCGCCAGCAGTGAGAACCGCCGTTCCGGAAACACCATATATTTT.

The V and J genes are TRBV7-2 and TRBJ1-4, with 8 nucleotides matching TRBD1. The CDR3 is 15 amino acids. CDR1 SGHTA and CDR2 FQGNSA come from the germline V gene. The V segment lost 3 bases and the J segment 3 bases; nucleotides outside the gene matches: 3. CDR3 bases: TGTGCCAGCAGCTTCAACAGGGGGGCTAATGAAAAACTGTTTTTT. Translation gives CASSFNRGANEKLFF. Looking up the rest from reference TRBV7-2 and TRBJ1-4 gives the full variable domain: GAGVSQSPSNKVTEKGKDVELRCDPISGHTALYWYRQSLGQGLEFLIYFQGNSAPDKSGLPSDRFSAERTGGSVSTLTIQRTQQEDSAVYLCASSFNRGANEKLFFGSGTQLSVL.

This clonotype has more than one count but fewer than ten. V is TRBV7-3 and J is TRBJ2-5; D perhaps matches TRBD2 (7 bases). The CDR3 has 16 residues. V shed 4 bases and J shed 4 bases, with 19 bases lying between them. Germline CDR1 SGHTA, CDR2 FQGTGA. The CDR3 sequence is CASSSHKGGAGETQYF. For the CDR3, the DNA is TGTGCCAGCAGCTCCCATAAAGGGGGGGCCGGAGAGACCCAGTACTTC.

The gene calls are TRBV11-3 and TRBJ2-2; D is uncertain. Germline CDR1 is SGHNT and CDR2 is YENEEA. The CDR3 runs 14 residues. Deletions cut 0 bases from V and 6 bases from J, with 8 bases between. The CDR3 protein is CASSLDPDPGELFF. In DNA form, the CDR3 reads TGTGCCAGCAGCTTAGATCCAGATCCCGGGGAGCTGTTTTTT.

The gene calls are TRBV6-1 and TRBJ2-5; D remains ambiguous. Germline CDR1 is MNHNS and CDR2 is SASEGT. The CDR3 extends over 14 amino acids. V shed 6 bases and J shed 2 bases, with 13 bases lying between them. The CDR3 is CASRVRPKQETQYF. DNA of the CDR3: TGTGCCAGCAGAGTCCGGCCAAAGCAAGAGACCCAGTACTTC.

This clonotype was observed many times. This chain uses TRBV11-2 with TRBJ1-6; possible D gene TRBD1, 5 bases. In germline, CDR1 is SGHAT, CDR2 FQNNGV. The CDR3 extends over 15 amino acids. V shed 3 bases and J shed 7 bases, with 13 bases lying between them. CDR3 DNA sequence: TGTGCCAGCAGCTTTCCAGGGTGGGGAAATTCACCCCTCCACTTT. Encoded protein: CASSFPGWGNSPLHF.

This clonotype was seen a few times. The chain has TRBV7-9 and TRBJ2-4; D may match TRBD1 or TRBD2 (5 bases each). The CDR3 covers 12 residues. Germline V lookup: CDR1 SEHNR, CDR2 FQNEAQ (reference sequence). The V end was cut by 7 bases, the J end by 8 bases, with 12 bases between. CDR3 nucleotides: TGTGCCAGCACCGAGGGGCAGGACATTCAGTACTTC. Translated, it gives CASTEGQDIQYF.

The chain employs TRBV4-2 and TRBJ1-1, with 7 bases that match TRBD1. CDR1 is LGHNA and CDR2 is YNFKEQ in the germline V gene. CDR3 length: 15 residues. V dropped 0 bases and J dropped 1; count of bases not matched to a gene: 2. Written as DNA, the CDR3 is TGTGCCAGCAGCCAAGAAAGGACAGGGAACACTGAAGCTTTCTTT. Protein: CASSQERTGNTEAFF.

At least ten counts were recorded for this clonotype. The chain couples TRBV10-3 to TRBJ1-6; D is undetermined. Trimming removed 6 bases from V and 0 bases from J, with 12 bases in between. Per the germline V gene, CDR1 is ENHRY and CDR2 is SYGVKD. CDR3 length equals 16 residues. The CDR3 coding sequence is TGTGCCATCAGAGCCAGAACTTTCTCCTATAATTCACCCCTCCACTTT. Translating it yields CAIRARTFSYNSPLHF.

There are many counts of this clonotype. V usage is TRBV20-1 and J usage is TRBJ2-7; TRBD1 matches at 9 bases. Trimming cost V 7 bases and J 2 bases; bases outside gene matches: 6. This CDR3 has 13 amino acids. CDR1 and CDR2 (germline): DFQATT, SNEGSKA (reference sequence). CDR3 residues: CSVPGQGTYEQYF. The CDR3, as DNA: TGCAGTGTTCCGGGACAGGGTACCTACGAGCAGTACTTC.

The chain joins TRBV7-6 to TRBJ2-7, with 7 bases lining up with TRBD1. J lost 5 bases, V lost 1 base, and 2 bases had no gene match. Germline V CDR1 and CDR2: SGHVS, FNYEAQ. The length of the CDR3 is 13 residues. Here the CDR3 reads CASSLGGTDEQYF. The CDR3 DNA follows: TGTGCCAGCAGCTTAGGAGGGACAGACGAGCAGTACTTC.

The V call is TRBV7-2, the J call TRBJ1-5; 10 bases are a match to TRBD1. The CDR3 has 16 residues. Per the germline V gene, CDR1 is SGHTA and CDR2 is FQGNSA. The V segment lost 5 bases and the J segment 2 bases; nucleotides outside the gene matches: 6. The DNA for the CDR3 is TGTGCCAGCAGCCCCGCCGGGACAGGGGGCAATCAGCCCCAGCATTTT. This translates into CASSPAGTGGNQPQHF.

Ten or more counts support this clonotype. The chain links TRBV10-3 to TRBJ2-7; TRBD1 matches at 8 bases. The CDR3 length is 16 residues. Germline V gene lookup returns CDR1 ENHRY and CDR2 SYGVKD. Germline trimming cut 3 bases from V and 5 bases from J; bases unmatched to any gene: 12. The CDR3 DNA follows: TGTGCCATCAGTGATCCTGGTGCAGGGGGCACGGACGAGCAGTACTTC. Encoded protein: CAISDPGAGGTDEQYF.

This clonotype was detected a few times. The CDR3 protein is CASRPSAGGERYF. In DNA, the CDR3 is TGTGCCAGCCGTCCCTCAGCGGGGGGGGAAAGGTACTTC. The gene calls are TRBV6-5 and TRBJ2-4; 10 bases are shared with TRBD2. Trimming at V came to 8 bases and at J to 15 bases, leaving 13 bases not matched to a gene. Germline V gives CDR1 MNHEY, CDR2 SVGAGI. The CDR3 is made up of 13 amino acids.